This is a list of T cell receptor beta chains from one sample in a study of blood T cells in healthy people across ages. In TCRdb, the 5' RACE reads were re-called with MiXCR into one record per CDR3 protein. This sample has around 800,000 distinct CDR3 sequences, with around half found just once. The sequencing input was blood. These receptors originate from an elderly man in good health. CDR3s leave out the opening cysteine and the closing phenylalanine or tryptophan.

CDR3aa: SGIAGSVSNEQF; v_gene: TRBV20-1; j_gene: TRBJ2-1
CDR3aa: ASSTGLAGAWNEQY; v_gene: TRBV13; j_gene: TRBJ2-7
CDR3aa: AWSGGPIYGYT; v_gene: TRBV30; j_gene: TRBJ1-2
CDR3aa: ASSVGTGPYNEQY; v_gene: TRBV7-3; j_gene: NA
CDR3aa: ASSLAQRDRDTQY; v_gene: TRBV11-2; j_gene: TRBJ2-3
CDR3aa: ASSFGTSVYEQF; v_gene: TRBV5-1; j_gene: TRBJ2-1
CDR3aa: SASDRGQSNEKLF; v_gene: TRBV20-1; j_gene: TRBJ1-4
CDR3aa: SVEAGVHYNEQF; v_gene: TRBV29-1; j_gene: TRBJ2-1
CDR3aa: ASSQYRSRGQETQY; v_gene: TRBV4-1; j_gene: TRBJ2-5
CDR3aa: AGSVEGQGGYEQY; v_gene: TRBV9; j_gene: TRBJ2-7
CDR3aa: ASSPRGSSNYNEQY; v_gene: TRBV5-5; j_gene: TRBJ2-5